Shown below are 23 T cell receptor beta chains from a single sample sequenced in a study of patients and donors after allogeneic stem cell transplantation. MiXCR, applied by TCRdb to the RT-PCR reads, yields one record per CDR3 protein. Counted here are approximately 140,000 distinct CDR3 sequences, about a third occurring once; the ten biggest clones make up roughly 50%. The sequencing input was blood, either unsorted or a sorted T cell fraction (not recorded which). The receptors were gathered from a human donor who was either an allogeneic HSCT recipient or a stem cell or donor lymphocyte infusion donor (not recorded which). It is not recorded whose cells these are; they may come from a transplant donor.

The gene calls are TRBV7-6 and TRBJ1-6; 7 bases map to TRBD1. Germline CDR1 reads SGHVS; CDR2 reads FNYEAQ. V was pared by 4 bases and J by 8 bases, with 11 bases of the junction left unmatched. The CDR3 is made up of 16 amino acids. The CDR3 DNA reads TGTGCCAGCAGCTCCTCGACAGGGATTGGGCATTCACCCCTCCACTTT. Its translation: CASSSSTGIGHSPLHF.

The V call is TRBV24-1, the J call TRBJ1-2; D gene unclear. Trimming took 3 bases from V and 3 from J, leaving 13 bases between them. This CDR3 has 15 residues. CDR1 KGHDR and CDR2 SFDVKD come from the germline V gene. This CDR3 reads CATSDPHGFDYGYTF. CDR3 DNA sequence: TGTGCCACCAGTGATCCCCACGGGTTTGACTATGGCTACACCTTC.

This clonotype showed up just once. This chain connects TRBV11-1 to TRBJ2-1; weak D call: TRBD2 (6 bases). The V gene's germline CDR1 is SGHAT and CDR2 FQDESV (reference sequence). Between the trimmed V and J ends, which lost 5 bases and 6 bases, there was a span of 14 bases. This CDR3 comprises 14 residues. The CDR3 here is CASSVTSGVNEQFF. The DNA for the CDR3 is TGTGCCAGCAGCGTCACTTCGGGGGTCAATGAGCAGTTCTTC.

The gene calls are TRBV15 and TRBJ2-3; D unresolved. This CDR3 is built from 17 residues. Germline V gives CDR1 LNHNV, CDR2 YYDKDF (reference sequence). Between the trimmed V and J ends, which lost 0 bases and 1 base, there was a span of 14 bases. In DNA, the CDR3 is TGTGCCACCAGCAGAGAGGCACCCCATCCTGGCACAGATACGCAGTATTTT. It specifies CATSREAPHPGTDTQYF.

The chain couples TRBV6-5 to TRBJ2-4; 7 bases agree with TRBD1. Per germline, CDR1 MNHEY and CDR2 SVGAGI. The CDR3 has 16 amino acids. The V and J ends lost 5 bases and 1 base, in that order; junction bases with no gene match: 8. This CDR3 reads CASSRTPTGAKNIQYF. The CDR3 DNA follows: TGTGCCAGCAGTCGAACCCCGACAGGGGCCAAAAACATTCAGTACTTC.

This clonotype has more than one count but fewer than ten. The chain employs TRBV7-6 and TRBJ2-3; D unresolved. The germline gives CDR1 SGHVS, CDR2 FNYEAQ. V was trimmed by 0 bases and J by 4 bases, leaving 8 bases between them. The CDR3 extends over 14 amino acids. CDR3 amino acids: CASSLASPPDTQYF. CDR3 nucleotide sequence: TGTGCCAGCAGCTTAGCCTCCCCCCCAGATACGCAGTATTTT.

The gene calls are TRBV12-3 or TRBV12-4 and TRBJ1-6, with no clear D. The V end was cut by 3 bases, the J end by 10 bases, with 13 bases between. The CDR3 runs to 14 residues. CDR3 in amino acids: CASSFSTARSPLHF. The CDR3 nucleotides read TGTGCCAGCAGTTTTTCGACCGCGCGATCACCCCTCCACTTT.

This clonotype was detected a few times. The chain combines TRBV6-2 or TRBV6-3 with TRBJ2-6; D not certain. There are 15 residues in the CDR3. The V and J ends lost 8 bases and 0 bases respectively, with 11 bases between them. CDR1 and CDR2 (germline): MNHEY, SVGEGT. Here the CDR3 DNA reads TGTGCCAGCGGCTCCCGCTTCTCTGGGGCCAACGTCCTGACTTTC. It specifies CASGSRFSGANVLTF.

The gene calls are TRBV12-3 or TRBV12-4 and TRBJ2-7, with TRBD2 matching 7 bases. CDR3 length: 14 residues. Trimming took 5 bases from V and 3 from J; bases not matched to a gene: 7. The CDR3 loop is CASSPWRGSYEQYF. The CDR3 coding sequence is TGTGCCAGCAGTCCTTGGCGGGGGAGCTACGAGCAGTACTTC.

The J gene is TRBJ2-2, the V gene TRBV11-2; TRBD2 matches at 7 bases. Germline V gene sequence: CDR1 SGHAT, CDR2 FQNNGV. The CDR3 is 17 amino acids. Germline trimming cut 5 bases from V and 7 bases from J; bases unmatched to any gene: 16. The CDR3 spells CASSLSRWDYEGGELFF. CDR3 DNA sequence: TGTGCCAGCAGCCTTAGTCGATGGGACTACGAGGGCGGGGAGCTGTTTTTT.

This clonotype came up a few times. The gene calls are TRBV7-9 and TRBJ1-2, with D perhaps TRBD1 (6 bases). The CDR3 consists of 14 residues. V gave up 1 base and J gave up 8 bases, with 14 bases separating them. CDR1 SEHNR and CDR2 FQNEAQ come from the germline V gene (reference sequence). The CDR3 is CASSLGAGDGGYTF. CDR3 coding DNA: TGTGCCAGCAGCTTAGGGGCAGGGGACGGCGGCTACACCTTC.

Only a few counts were recorded for this clonotype. The chain links TRBV12-3 or TRBV12-4 to TRBJ1-2, with D perhaps TRBD1 (5 bases). This CDR3 is 10 amino acids long. Trimming pared 10 bases from V and 6 bases from J, leaving 9 bases between. The CDR3 spells CAITTDGYTF. The CDR3 region has the DNA TGTGCCATAACGACAGATGGCTACACCTTC.

This sequence joins TRBV7-3 and TRBJ1-1; no clear D gene. V lost 4 bases, J lost 6 bases, and 9 bases lay in between. The CDR3 sequence is 12 residues long. Germline CDR1 SGHTA, CDR2 FQGTGA. The CDR3 coding sequence is TGTGCCAGCAGCTACTTAATCTCTGAAGCTTTCTTT. Translation: CASSYLISEAFF.

This chain joins TRBV20-1 and TRBJ1-4; D gene uncertain. Germline CDR1 DFQATT, CDR2 SNEGSKA (reference sequence). The ends were cut back, 3 bases at V and 10 bases at J, with 12 bases in the middle. The CDR3 is 12 residues long. This CDR3 reads CSARFTTGKLFF. CDR3 coding DNA: TGCAGTGCTAGGTTTACAACGGGAAAACTGTTTTTT.

The chain recombines TRBV7-3 with TRBJ1-2; possibly TRBD1 for D (6 bases). V lost 4 bases and J lost 11, with 23 bases in between. From germline, CDR1 is SGHTA and CDR2 FQGTGA. This CDR3 is built from 15 residues. The CDR3 DNA sequence: TGTGCCAGCAGCTCGCACCAACTAACAGGGACACCATACACCTTC. Translation gives CASSSHQLTGTPYTF. Full variable domain (remainder filled in from reference TRBV7-3 and TRBJ1-2): GAGVSQTPSNKVTEKGKYVELRCDPISGHTALYWYRQSLGQGPEFLIYFQGTGAADDSGLPNDRFFAVRPEGSVSTLKIQRTERGDSAVYLCASSSHQLTGTPYTFGSGTRLTVV.

This chain's CDR3 is CASSQLGPEDTIYF. The CDR3 DNA follows: TGTGCCAGCAGCCAATTAGGTCCCGAGGACACCATATATTTT. This chain connects TRBV4-2 to TRBJ1-3; D unresolved. Germline values: CDR1 LGHNA, CDR2 YNFKEQ. This CDR3 is built from 14 residues. V lost 2 bases to trimming and J lost 8 bases, with 13 bases between them.

This clonotype was counted between two and nine times. The chain has TRBV12-3 or TRBV12-4 and TRBJ1-6; D perhaps matches TRBD1 (6 bases). The CDR3 has 14 amino acids. V lost 2 bases to trimming and J lost 10 bases, with 12 bases between them. In DNA, the CDR3 is TGTGCCAGCAGTTTAACAGGGCTTGGCTCACCCCTCCACTTT. It encodes CASSLTGLGSPLHF.

In DNA form, the CDR3 reads TGTGCCAGCAGCTTGGGAGATACTAATGAAAAACTGTTTTTT. Encoded protein: CASSLGDTNEKLFF. This chain links TRBV5-5 with TRBJ1-4; D unclear. There are 14 residues in the CDR3. Germline assignment: CDR1 SGHKS and CDR2 YYEKEE (reference sequence). V lost 0 bases to trimming and J lost 2 bases, with 5 bases between them. Full variable domain (remainder filled in from reference TRBV5-5 and TRBJ1-4): DAGVTQSPTHLIKTRGQQVTLRCSPISGHKSVSWYQQVLGQGPQFIFQYYEKEERGRGNFPDRFSARQFPNYSSELNVNALLLGDSALYLCASSLGDTNEKLFFGSGTQLSVL.

The chain couples TRBV12-3 or TRBV12-4 to TRBJ2-4, with D possibly being TRBD2 (5 bases). The CDR3 has 14 residues. V shed 4 bases and J shed 7 bases, with 14 bases lying between them. CDR3 nucleotide sequence: TGTGCCAGCAGTTCTCTACTAGTGGAGAACATTCAGTACTTC. This gives the protein CASSSLLVENIQYF.

At least ten counts were recorded for this clonotype. The rearrangement joins TRBV6-5 to TRBJ1-2; maybe TRBD1 (5 bases). Trimming shortened V by 11 bases and J by 2 bases, and 9 bases separated the two germline ends. The CDR3 runs 11 residues. Per the germline V gene, CDR1 is MNHEY and CDR2 is SVGAGI. The CDR3 nucleotides are TGTGCCTGCCGGGGCAACTATGGCTACACCTTC. Translating it yields CACRGNYGYTF.

This clonotype came up a few times. The CDR3 protein is CASSFRGVFNQPQHF. The CDR3 DNA reads as TGTGCCAGCAGTTTCCGTGGGGTTTTCAATCAGCCCCAGCATTTT. The V call is TRBV25-1, the J call TRBJ1-5; D unclear. V lost 5 bases to trimming and J lost 3 bases, with 14 bases between them. The CDR3 runs 15 residues. Germline CDR1 and CDR2: MGHDK and SYGVNS.

The V gene is TRBV29-1, the J gene TRBJ1-1; no firm D call. Germline CDR1 reads SQVTM; CDR2 reads ANQGSEA. The V and J ends lost 4 bases and 0 bases respectively, with 3 bases between them. The CDR3 loop spans 11 amino acids. In nucleotides, the CDR3 is TGCAGCGTTGGCGTGAACACTGAAGCTTTCTTT. It yields the protein CSVGVNTEAFF.

The genes are TRBV10-3 and TRBJ1-4, with no clear D. This CDR3 region has 13 residues. V gave up 0 bases and J gave up 4 bases, with 3 bases separating them. Germline V gene sequence: CDR1 ENHRY, CDR2 SYGVKD. CDR3 sequence: CAISESFNEKLFF. The DNA of the CDR3 is TGTGCCATCAGTGAGTCGTTTAATGAAAAACTGTTTTTT.